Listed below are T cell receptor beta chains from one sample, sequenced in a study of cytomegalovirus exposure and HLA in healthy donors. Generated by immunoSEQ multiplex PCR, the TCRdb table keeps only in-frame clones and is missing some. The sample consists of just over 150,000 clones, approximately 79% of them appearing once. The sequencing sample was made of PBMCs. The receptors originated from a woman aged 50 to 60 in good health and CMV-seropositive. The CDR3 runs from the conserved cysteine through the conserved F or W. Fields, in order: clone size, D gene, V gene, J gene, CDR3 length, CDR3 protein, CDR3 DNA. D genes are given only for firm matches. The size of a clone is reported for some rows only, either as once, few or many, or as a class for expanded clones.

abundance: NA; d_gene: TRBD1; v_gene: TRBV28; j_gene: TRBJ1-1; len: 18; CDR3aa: CASSPPVGGWKRGTEAFF; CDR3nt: TGTGCCAGCAGTCCACCAGTAGGGGGCTGGAAGAGGGGCACTGAAGCTTTCTTT
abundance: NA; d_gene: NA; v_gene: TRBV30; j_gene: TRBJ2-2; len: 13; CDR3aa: CAWRPGQGGELFF; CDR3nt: TGTGCCTGGAGGCCAGGGCAAGGCGGGGAGCTGTTTTTT
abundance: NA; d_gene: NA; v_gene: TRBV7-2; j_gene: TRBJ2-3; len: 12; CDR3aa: CASNWGQGTQYF; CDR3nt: TGTGCCAGCAACTGGGGGCAAGGTACGCAGTATTTT
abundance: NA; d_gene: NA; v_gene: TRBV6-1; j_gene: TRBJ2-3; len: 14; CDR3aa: CASSERTGSGTQYF; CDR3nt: TGTGCCAGCAGTGAGCGAACAGGGTCCGGTACGCAGTATTTT
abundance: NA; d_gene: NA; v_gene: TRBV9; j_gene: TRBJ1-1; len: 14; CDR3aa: CASSVVRMGTEAFF; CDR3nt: TGTGCCAGCAGCGTAGTCAGGATGGGCACTGAAGCTTTCTTT
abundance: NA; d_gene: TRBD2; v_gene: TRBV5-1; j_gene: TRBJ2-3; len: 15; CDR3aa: CASSFSSGGTDTQYF; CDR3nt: TGCGCCAGCAGCTTCTCTAGCGGGGGTACAGATACGCAGTATTTT
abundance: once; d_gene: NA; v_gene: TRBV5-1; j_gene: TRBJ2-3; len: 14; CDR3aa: CASSLKGPEDTQYF; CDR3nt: TGCGCCAGCAGCTTGAAGGGGCCGGAAGATACGCAGTATTTT
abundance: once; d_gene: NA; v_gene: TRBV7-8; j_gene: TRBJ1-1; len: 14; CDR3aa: CASSLLETYTEAFF; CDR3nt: TGTGCCAGCAGCTTATTGGAGACGTACACTGAAGCTTTCTTT
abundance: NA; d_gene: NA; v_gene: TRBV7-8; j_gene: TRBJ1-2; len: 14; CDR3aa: CASSFSEANYGYTF; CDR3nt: TGTGCCAGCAGCTTCAGTGAAGCTAACTATGGCTACACCTTC
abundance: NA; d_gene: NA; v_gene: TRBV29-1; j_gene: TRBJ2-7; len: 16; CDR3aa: CSVEEATRSRGYEQYF; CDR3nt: TGCAGCGTTGAAGAGGCGACAAGAAGCAGGGGTTACGAGCAGTACTTC
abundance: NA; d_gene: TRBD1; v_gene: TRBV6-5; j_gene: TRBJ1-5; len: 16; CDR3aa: CASSFSRTGINQPQHF; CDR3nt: TGTGCCAGCAGTTTTTCCCGGACAGGCATCAATCAGCCCCAGCATTTT
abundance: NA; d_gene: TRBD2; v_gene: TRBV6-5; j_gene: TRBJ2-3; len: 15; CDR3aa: CASSGLAGLTDTQYF; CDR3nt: TGTGCCAGCAGTGGACTAGCGGGCCTCACAGATACGCAGTATTTT
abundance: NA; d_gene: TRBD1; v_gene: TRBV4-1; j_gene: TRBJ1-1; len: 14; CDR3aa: CASSSTGPNTEAFF; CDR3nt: TGCGCCAGCAGCTCGACAGGGCCGAACACTGAAGCTTTCTTT
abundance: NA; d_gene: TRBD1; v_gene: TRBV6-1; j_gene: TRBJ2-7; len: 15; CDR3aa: CASVGQGFRQYEQYF; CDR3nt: TGTGCCAGCGTGGGACAGGGGTTTCGGCAATACGAGCAGTACTTC
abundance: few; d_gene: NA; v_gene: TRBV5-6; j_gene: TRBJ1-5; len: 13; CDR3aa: CASNRNGLQPQHF; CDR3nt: TGTGCCAGCAACCGCAATGGACTGCAGCCCCAGCATTTT
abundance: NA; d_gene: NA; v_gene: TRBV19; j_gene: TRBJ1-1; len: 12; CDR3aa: CATLRGNTEAFF; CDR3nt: TGTGCCACCCTTAGGGGGAACACTGAAGCTTTCTTT
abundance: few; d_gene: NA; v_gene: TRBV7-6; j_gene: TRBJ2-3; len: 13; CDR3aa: CASSPELVDTQYF; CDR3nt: TGTGCCAGCAGCCCCGAATTAGTAGATACGCAGTATTTT
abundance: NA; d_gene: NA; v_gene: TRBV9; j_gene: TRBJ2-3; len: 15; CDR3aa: CASSGGGQAADTQYF; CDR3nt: TGTGCCAGCAGCGGGGGGGGACAGGCGGCAGATACGCAGTATTTT
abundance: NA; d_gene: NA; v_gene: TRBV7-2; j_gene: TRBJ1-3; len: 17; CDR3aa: CASSSTGPASSGNTIYF; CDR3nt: TGTGCCAGCAGCTCAACAGGCCCCGCATCCTCTGGAAACACCATATATTTT
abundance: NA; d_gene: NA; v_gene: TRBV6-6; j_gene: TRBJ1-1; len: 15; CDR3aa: CASSYSTGERTEAFF; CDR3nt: TGTGCCAGCAGTTACTCGACGGGGGAGAGGACTGAAGCTTTCTTT
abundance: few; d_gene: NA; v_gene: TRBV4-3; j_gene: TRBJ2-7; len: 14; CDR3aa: CASSQDRSGSEQYF; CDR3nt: TGCGCCAGCAGCCAAGATCGATCGGGGTCCGAGCAGTACTTC
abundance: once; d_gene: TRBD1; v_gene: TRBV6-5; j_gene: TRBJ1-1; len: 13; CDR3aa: CASRSDRDAEAFF; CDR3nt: TGTGCCAGCAGAAGCGACAGGGACGCTGAAGCTTTCTTT
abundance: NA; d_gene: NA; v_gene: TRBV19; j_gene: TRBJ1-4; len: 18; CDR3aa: CASSTPRVSFATNEKLFF; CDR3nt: TGTGCCAGTAGTACTCCCCGGGTTTCGTTTGCAACTAATGAAAAACTGTTTTTT
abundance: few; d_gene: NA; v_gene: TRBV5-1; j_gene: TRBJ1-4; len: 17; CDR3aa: CASSSTPPQRGNEKLFF; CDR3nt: TGCGCCAGCAGCTCCACACCACCCCAGCGGGGTAATGAAAAACTGTTTTTT
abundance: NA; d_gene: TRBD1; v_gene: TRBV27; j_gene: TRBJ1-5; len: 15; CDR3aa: CASSLGTGAYQPQHF; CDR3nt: TGTGCCAGCAGTTTAGGGACAGGGGCGTACCAGCCCCAGCATTTT
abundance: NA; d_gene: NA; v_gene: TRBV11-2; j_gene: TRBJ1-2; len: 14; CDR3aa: CASSFRNREHGYTF; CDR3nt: TGTGCCAGCAGCTTCAGAAACAGGGAGCATGGCTACACCTTC
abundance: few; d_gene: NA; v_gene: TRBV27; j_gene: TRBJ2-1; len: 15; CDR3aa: CASSLRRVLGNEQFF; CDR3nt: TGTGCCAGCAGTTTGAGGAGGGTACTTGGAAATGAGCAGTTCTTC
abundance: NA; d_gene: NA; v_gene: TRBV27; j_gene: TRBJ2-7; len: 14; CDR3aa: CASSALDRSYEQYF; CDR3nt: TGTGCCAGCAGTGCCCTCGACAGATCCTACGAGCAGTACTTC
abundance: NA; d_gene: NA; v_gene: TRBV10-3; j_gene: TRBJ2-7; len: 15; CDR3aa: CAISESTITSYEQYF; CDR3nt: TGTGCCATCAGTGAGTCGACAATAACATCCTACGAGCAGTACTTC
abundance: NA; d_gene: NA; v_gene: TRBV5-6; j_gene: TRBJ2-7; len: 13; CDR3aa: CASSRQDSYEQYF; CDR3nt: TGTGCCAGCAGCCGACAGGACTCCTACGAGCAGTACTTC
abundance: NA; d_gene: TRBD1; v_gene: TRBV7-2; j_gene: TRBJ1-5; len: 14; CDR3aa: CASSLTGGGQPQHF; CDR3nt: TGTGCCAGCAGCTTAACAGGGGGTGGGCAGCCCCAGCATTTT
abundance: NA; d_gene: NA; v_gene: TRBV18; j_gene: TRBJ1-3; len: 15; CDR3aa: CASSPLQGTGNTIYF; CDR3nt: TGTGCCAGCTCACCTCTACAGGGAACCGGAAACACCATATATTTT
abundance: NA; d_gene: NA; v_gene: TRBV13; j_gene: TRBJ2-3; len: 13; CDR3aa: CASSLVPGDTQYF; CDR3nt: TGTGCCAGCAGCTTAGTTCCCGGGGATACGCAGTATTTT
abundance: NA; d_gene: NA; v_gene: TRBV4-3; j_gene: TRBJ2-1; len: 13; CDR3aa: CASSQRNSNEQFF; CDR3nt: TGCGCCAGCAGCCAAAGAAACAGCAATGAGCAGTTCTTC
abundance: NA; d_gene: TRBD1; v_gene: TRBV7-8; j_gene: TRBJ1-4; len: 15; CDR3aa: CASSPRQGAAEKLFF; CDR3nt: TGTGCCAGCAGCCCGAGACAGGGGGCGGCTGAAAAACTGTTTTTT
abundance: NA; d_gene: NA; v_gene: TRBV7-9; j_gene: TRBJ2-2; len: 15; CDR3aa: CASSLGSGDTGELFF; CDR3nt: TGTGCCAGCAGCTTAGGGTCAGGGGACACCGGGGAGCTGTTTTTT
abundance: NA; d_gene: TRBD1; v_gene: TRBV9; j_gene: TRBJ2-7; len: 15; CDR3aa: CASSPRTGDPYEQYF; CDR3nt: TGTGCCAGCAGCCCGCGGACAGGGGACCCCTACGAGCAGTACTTC
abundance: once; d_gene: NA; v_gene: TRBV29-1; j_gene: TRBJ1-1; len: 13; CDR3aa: CSVEETDGVVAFF; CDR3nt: TGCAGCGTTGAAGAGACAGACGGAGTAGTAGCTTTCTTT
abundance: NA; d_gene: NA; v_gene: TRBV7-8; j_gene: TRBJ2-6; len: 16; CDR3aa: CASSPSDSSGANVLTF; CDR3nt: TGTGCCAGCAGCCCCTCGGACAGCTCTGGGGCCAACGTCCTGACTTTC
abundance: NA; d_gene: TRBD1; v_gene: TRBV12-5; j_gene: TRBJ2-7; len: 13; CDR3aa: CASGLQGAYEQYF; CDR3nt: TGTGCTAGTGGTTTGCAGGGGGCCTACGAGCAGTACTTC
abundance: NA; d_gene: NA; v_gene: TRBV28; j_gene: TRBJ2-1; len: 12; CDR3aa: CASSPPRNEQFF; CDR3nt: TGTGCCAGCAGTCCCCCCAGAAATGAGCAGTTCTTC
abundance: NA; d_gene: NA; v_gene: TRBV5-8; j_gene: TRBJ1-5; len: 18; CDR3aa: CASSLYQVGWGGNQPQHF; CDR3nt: TGTGCCAGCAGCTTGTATCAGGTTGGCTGGGGGGGTAATCAGCCCCAGCATTTT
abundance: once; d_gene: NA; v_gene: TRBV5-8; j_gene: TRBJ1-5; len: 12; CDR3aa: CASSPGYQPQHF; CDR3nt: TGTGCCAGCAGCCCCGGGTATCAGCCCCAGCATTTT
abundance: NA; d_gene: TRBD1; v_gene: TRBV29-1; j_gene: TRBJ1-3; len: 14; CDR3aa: CSVGETGRGNTIYF; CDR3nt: TGCAGCGTTGGAGAGACAGGGCGGGGAAACACCATATATTTT
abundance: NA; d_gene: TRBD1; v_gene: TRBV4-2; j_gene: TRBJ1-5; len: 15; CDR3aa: CASRQGSVSNQPQHF; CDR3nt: TGTGCCAGCAGACAGGGGTCGGTGAGCAATCAGCCCCAGCATTTT
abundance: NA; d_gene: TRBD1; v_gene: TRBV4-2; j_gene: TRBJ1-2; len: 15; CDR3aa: CASSRDRSYPYGYTF; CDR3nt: TGTGCCAGCAGCAGGGACAGGTCCTATCCCTATGGCTACACCTTC
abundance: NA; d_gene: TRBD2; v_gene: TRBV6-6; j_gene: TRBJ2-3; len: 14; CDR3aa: CASSPLAGTDTQYF; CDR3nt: TGTGCCAGCAGTCCACTAGCGGGCACAGATACGCAGTATTTT
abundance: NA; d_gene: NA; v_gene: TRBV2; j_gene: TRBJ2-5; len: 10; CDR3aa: CATHRGTQYF; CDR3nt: TGTGCCACCCACCGGGGGACCCAGTACTTC
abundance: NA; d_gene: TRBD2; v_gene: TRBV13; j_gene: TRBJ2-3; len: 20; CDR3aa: CASSALAGGSVGIITDTQYF; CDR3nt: TGTGCCAGCAGCGCCCTAGCGGGGGGGTCCGTAGGAATAATCACAGATACGCAGTATTTT
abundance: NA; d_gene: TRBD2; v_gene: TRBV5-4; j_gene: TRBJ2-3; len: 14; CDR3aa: CASSSGGSTDTQYF; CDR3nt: TGTGCCAGCAGCTCGGGGGGGAGCACAGATACGCAGTATTTT
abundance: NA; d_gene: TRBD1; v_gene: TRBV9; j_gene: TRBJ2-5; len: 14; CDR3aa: CASSVTGDGEEQYF; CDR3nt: TGTGCCAGCAGCGTCACAGGGGATGGGGAAGAGCAGTACTTC
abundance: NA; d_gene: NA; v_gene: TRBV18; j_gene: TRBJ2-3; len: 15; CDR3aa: CASSPRRGSTDTQYF; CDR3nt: TGTGCCAGCTCACCCCGCCGGGGGAGCACAGATACGCAGTATTTT
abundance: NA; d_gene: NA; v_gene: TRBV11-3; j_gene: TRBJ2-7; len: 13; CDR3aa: CANQGRVSYEQYF; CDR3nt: TGTGCCAACCAGGGGAGGGTCTCCTACGAGCAGTACTTC
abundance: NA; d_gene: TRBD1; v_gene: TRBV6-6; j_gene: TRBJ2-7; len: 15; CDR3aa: CASSLLRTGGYEQYF; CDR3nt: TGTGCCAGCAGCTTACTTCGGACAGGGGGGTACGAGCAGTACTTC
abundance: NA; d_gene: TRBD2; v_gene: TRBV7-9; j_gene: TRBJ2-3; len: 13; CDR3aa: CASRSGGADTQYF; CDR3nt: TGTGCCAGCAGATCCGGGGGGGCAGATACGCAGTATTTT